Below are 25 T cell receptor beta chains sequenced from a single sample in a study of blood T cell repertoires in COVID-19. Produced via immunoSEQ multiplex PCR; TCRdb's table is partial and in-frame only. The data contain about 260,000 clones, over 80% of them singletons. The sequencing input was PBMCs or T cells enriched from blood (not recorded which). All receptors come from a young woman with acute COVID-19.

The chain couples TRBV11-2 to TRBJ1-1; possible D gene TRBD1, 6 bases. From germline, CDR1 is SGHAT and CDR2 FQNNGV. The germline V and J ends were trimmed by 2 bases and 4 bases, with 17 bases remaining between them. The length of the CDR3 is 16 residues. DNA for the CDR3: TGTGCCAGCAGCTTAAACCTCGGGGGGGCCGGCACTGAAGCTTTCTTT. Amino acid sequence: CASSLNLGGAGTEAFF.

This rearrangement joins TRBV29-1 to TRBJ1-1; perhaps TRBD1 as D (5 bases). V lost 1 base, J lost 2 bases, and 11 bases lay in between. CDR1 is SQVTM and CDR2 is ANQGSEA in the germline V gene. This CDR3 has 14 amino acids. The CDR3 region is CSVEAPDTNTEAFF. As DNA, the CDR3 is TGCAGCGTTGAAGCCCCGGACACAAACACTGAAGCTTTCTTT.

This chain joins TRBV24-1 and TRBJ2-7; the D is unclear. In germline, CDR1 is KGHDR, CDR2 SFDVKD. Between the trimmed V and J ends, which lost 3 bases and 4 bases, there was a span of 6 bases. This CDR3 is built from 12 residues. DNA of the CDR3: TGTGCCACCAGTGATGGGCCTTACGAGCAGTACTTC. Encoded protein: CATSDGPYEQYF.

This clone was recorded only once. CDR3 nucleotide sequence: TGTGCCAGCAGCCCACGCGGGGTCCGCTCCTACAATGAGCAGTTCTTC. Translation gives CASSPRGVRSYNEQFF. The rearrangement links TRBV11-2 to TRBJ2-1, with D possibly TRBD2 on 6 matching bases. Germline V CDR1 and CDR2: SGHAT, FQNNGV. The CDR3 has 16 amino acids. Trimming left V 5 bases short and J 0 bases short, with 14 bases between.

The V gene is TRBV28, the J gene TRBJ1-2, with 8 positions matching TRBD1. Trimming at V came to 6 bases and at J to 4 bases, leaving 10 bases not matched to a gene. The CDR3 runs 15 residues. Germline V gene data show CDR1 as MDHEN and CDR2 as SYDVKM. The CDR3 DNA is TGTGCCAGCAGGAAGACAGGGGAGAGAGGCTATGGCTACACCTTC. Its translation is CASRKTGERGYGYTF.

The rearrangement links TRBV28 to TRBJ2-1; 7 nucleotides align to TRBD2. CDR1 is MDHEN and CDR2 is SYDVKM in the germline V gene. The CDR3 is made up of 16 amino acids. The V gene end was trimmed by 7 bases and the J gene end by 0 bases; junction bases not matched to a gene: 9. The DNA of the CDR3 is TGTGCCAGCATCCAGCAACGGGGGGTCTCCTACAATGAGCAGTTCTTC. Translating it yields CASIQQRGVSYNEQFF.

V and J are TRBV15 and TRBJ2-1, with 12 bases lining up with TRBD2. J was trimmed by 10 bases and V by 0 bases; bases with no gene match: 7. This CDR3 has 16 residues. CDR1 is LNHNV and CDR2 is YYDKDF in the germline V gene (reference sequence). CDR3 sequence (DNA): TGTGCCACCAGCAGAGATCCCGGGACTAGCGGGTGGGAGCAGTTCTTC. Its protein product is CATSRDPGTSGWEQFF.

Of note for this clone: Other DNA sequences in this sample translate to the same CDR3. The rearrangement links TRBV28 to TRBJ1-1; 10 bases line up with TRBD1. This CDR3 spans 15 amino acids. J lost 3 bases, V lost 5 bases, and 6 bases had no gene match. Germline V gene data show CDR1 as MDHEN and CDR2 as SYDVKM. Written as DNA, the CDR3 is TGTGCCAGCAGTATAAAGACAGGGGGCTACACTGAAGCTTTCTTT. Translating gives CASSIKTGGYTEAFF. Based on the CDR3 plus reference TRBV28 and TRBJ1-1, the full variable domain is DVKVTQSSRYLVKRTGEKVFLECVQDMDHENMFWYRQDPGLGLRLIYFSYDVKMKEKGDIPEGYSVSREKKERFSLILESASTNQTSMYLCASSIKTGGYTEAFFGQGTRLTVV.

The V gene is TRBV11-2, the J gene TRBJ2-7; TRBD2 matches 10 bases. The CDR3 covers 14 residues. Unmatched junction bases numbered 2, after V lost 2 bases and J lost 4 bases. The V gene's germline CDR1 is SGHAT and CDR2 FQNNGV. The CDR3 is CASSLSTSGYEQYF. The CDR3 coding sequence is TGTGCCAGCAGCTTATCGACTAGCGGGTACGAGCAGTACTTC.

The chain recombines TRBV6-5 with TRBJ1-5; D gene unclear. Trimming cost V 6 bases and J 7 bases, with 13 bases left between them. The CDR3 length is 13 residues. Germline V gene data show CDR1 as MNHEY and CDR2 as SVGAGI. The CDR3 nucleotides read TGTGCCAGCAGCTATATTATGGGCCAGCCCCAGCATTTT. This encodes CASSYIMGQPQHF.

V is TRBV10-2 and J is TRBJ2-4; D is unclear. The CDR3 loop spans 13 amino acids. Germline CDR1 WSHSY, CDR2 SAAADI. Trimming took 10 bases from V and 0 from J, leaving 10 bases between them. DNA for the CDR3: TGCGCCACCAACAGCCTAGCCAAAAACATTCAGTACTTC. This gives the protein CATNSLAKNIQYF.

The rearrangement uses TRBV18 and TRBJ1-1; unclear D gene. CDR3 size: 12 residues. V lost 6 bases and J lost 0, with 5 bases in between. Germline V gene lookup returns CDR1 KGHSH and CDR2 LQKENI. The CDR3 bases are TGTGCCAGCTCCCTCGTGAACACTGAAGCTTTCTTT. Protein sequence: CASSLVNTEAFF.

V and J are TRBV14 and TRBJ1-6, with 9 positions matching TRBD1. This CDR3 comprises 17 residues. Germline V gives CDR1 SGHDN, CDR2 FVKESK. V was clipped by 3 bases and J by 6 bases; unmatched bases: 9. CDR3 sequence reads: CASSQEQGANRNSPLHF. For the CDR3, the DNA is TGTGCCAGCAGCCAGGAACAGGGGGCTAATCGTAATTCACCCCTCCACTTT. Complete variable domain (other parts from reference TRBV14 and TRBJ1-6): EAGVTQFPSHSVIEKGQTVTLRCDPISGHDNLYWYRRVMGKEIKFLLHFVKESKQDESGMPNNRFLAERTGGTYSTLKVQPAELEDSGVYFCASSQEQGANRNSPLHFGNGTRLTVT.

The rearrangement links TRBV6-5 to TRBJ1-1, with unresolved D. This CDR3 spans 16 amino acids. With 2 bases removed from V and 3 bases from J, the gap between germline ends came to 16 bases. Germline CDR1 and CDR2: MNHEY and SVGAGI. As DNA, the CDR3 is TGTGCCAGCAGTTACACCCTCGGGGTTGGGGACACTGAAGCTTTCTTT. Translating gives CASSYTLGVGDTEAFF.

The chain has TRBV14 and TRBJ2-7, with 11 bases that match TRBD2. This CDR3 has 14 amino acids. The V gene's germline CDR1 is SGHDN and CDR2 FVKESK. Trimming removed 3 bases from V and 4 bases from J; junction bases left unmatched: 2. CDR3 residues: CASSQGLAVYEQYF. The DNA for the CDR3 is TGTGCCAGCAGCCAGGGACTAGCGGTTTACGAGCAGTACTTC. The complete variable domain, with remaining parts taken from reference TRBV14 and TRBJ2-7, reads EAGVTQFPSHSVIEKGQTVTLRCDPISGHDNLYWYRRVMGKEIKFLLHFVKESKQDESGMPNNRFLAERTGGTYSTLKVQPAELEDSGVYFCASSQGLAVYEQYFGPGTRLTVT.

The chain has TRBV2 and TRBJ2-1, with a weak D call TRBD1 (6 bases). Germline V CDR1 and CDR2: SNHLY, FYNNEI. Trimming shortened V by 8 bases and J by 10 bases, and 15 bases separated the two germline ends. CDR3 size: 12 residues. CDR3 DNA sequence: TGTGCCAGCGCACAGGGTTTGGGAGAGCAGTTCTTC. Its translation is CASAQGLGEQFF.

For the CDR3, the DNA is TGTGCCAGCAGCTTAGCGGGACCGCTCAATGAGCAGTTCTTC. Encoded protein: CASSLAGPLNEQFF. The rearrangement uses TRBV7-3 and TRBJ2-1; D may be TRBD2 (6 bases). The V gene's germline CDR1 is SGHTA and CDR2 FQGTGA. The germline V and J ends were trimmed by 2 bases and 6 bases, with 11 bases remaining between them. The CDR3 runs to 14 residues.

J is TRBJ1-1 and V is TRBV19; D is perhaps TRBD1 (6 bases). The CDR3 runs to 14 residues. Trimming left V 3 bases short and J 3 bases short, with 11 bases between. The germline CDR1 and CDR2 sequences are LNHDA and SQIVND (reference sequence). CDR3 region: CASSMWGRDTEAFF. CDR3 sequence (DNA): TGTGCCAGTAGTATGTGGGGGCGCGACACTGAAGCTTTCTTT.

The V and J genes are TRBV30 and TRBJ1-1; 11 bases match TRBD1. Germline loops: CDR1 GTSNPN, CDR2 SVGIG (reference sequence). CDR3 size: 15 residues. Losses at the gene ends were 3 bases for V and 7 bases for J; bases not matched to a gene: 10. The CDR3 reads CAWRGLDRGQGEAFF. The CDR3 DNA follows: TGTGCCTGGAGGGGTTTGGACAGGGGGCAGGGTGAAGCTTTCTTT.

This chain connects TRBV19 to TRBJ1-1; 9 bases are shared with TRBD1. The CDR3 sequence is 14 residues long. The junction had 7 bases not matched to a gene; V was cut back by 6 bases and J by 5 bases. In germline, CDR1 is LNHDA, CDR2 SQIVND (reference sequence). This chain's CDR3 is CASSFDRGGTEAFF. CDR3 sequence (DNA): TGTGCCAGTAGCTTCGACAGGGGGGGAACTGAAGCTTTCTTT.

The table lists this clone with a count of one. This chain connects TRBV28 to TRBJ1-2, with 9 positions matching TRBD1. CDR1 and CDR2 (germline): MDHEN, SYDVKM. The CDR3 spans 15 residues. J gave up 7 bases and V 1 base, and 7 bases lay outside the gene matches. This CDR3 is CASSLSLQGAGGYTF. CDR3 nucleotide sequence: TGTGCCAGCAGTTTATCCCTACAGGGGGCTGGTGGCTACACCTTC.

The CDR3 DNA reads TGTGCCAGCAGCCCCGGACAGGATTCTGGAAACACCATATATTTT. Translation gives CASSPGQDSGNTIYF. The chain couples TRBV7-9 to TRBJ1-3; 7 bases match TRBD1. The CDR3 is 15 amino acids. Germline V CDR1 and CDR2: SEHNR, FQNEAQ (reference sequence). The trim removed 5 bases at V and 1 base at J, leaving 5 bases unmatched.

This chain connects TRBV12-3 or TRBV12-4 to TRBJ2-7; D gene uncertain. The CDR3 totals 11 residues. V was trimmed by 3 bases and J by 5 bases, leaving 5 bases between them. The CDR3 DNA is TGTGCCAGCAGTTTTAACAACGAGCAGTACTTC. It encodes CASSFNNEQYF.

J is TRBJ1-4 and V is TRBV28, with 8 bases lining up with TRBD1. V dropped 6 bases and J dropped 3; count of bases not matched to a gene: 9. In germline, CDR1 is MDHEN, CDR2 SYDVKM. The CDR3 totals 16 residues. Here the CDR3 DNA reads TGTGCCAGCAGACCCCCAGACAGGGGTCCTAATGAAAAACTGTTTTTT. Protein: CASRPPDRGPNEKLFF.

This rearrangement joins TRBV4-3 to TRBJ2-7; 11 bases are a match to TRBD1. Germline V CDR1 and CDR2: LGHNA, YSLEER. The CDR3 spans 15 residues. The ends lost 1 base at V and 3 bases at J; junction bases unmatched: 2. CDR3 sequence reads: CASSQGTGGGYEQYF. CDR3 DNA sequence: TGCGCCAGCAGCCAAGGGACAGGGGGCGGCTACGAGCAGTACTTC.